Listed here is a single T cell receptor beta chain. The data were obtained in a study of shared clonotypes between healthy human individuals. Looking at the study overall: Three plates were used per donor for CD4 naive, three for CD4 memory, two for CD8 naive and one for CD8 memory.

Data came from immunoSEQ multiplex PCR; TCRdb stores just in-frame clones and leaves some out. This table holds some 2.4 million clones, roughly 93% found once. CDR1 is SGHVS, CDR2 FNYEAQ, per germline. CDR3 length: 15 residues. Trimming removed 1 base from V and 3 bases from J, with 9 bases in between. This rearrangement joins TRBV7-6 to TRBJ1-4; tentatively, D is TRBD1 (5 bases). The sequencing input was naive CD4+ T cells from PBMCs. The subset here: CD45RA+ positively selected. The TCR sequence derives from a man in his late teens or twenties in good health. Some clones in this sample may be carry-over from other donors' samples. CDR3 DNA sequence: TGTGCCAGCAGCTTAGGCAGGGCCGCTAATGAAAAACTGTTTTTT. As protein: CASSLGRAANEKLFF.